This paragraph reports one TCR beta chain. The entry originates in a study of blood T cell repertoires in COVID-19. Profiling relied on immunoSEQ multiplex PCR, and the TCRdb table lists in-frame clones only, not all of them. The data show some 120,000 clones, with around 83% seen just once and roughly 3.2% held by the top ten. This clonotype originated in a woman aged 80 or over with COVID-19, enrolled during active disease. Sequencing was performed on peripheral blood.

The CDR3 sequence is CASSYNSFYEQYF. CDR3 sequence (DNA): TGTGCCAGCAGTTACAACTCCTTCTACGAGCAGTACTTC. This chain uses TRBV6-5 with TRBJ2-7; D call uncertain. The CDR3 extends over 13 amino acids. Per germline, CDR1 MNHEY and CDR2 SVGAGI. Trimming removed 2 bases at V and 3 bases at J, with 8 bases between.